Here is one T cell receptor beta chain with its context. Its target is unknown. The junction differs from germline at one of its ends, possibly a read error. This specimen belongs to a study of blood T cells in healthy people across ages. This CDR3 region has 15 residues. Germline assignment: CDR1 DFQATT and CDR2 SNEGSKA (reference sequence). General observations from the study: There was a strong correlation between TCR beta diversity and naive T cell percentage.

Through a sample-barcoded 5' primer and a J-beta primer mix, a second PCR was run for 7 to 11 cycles. MiXCR, applied by TCRdb to the 5' RACE reads, yields one record per CDR3 protein. The table has about 1.1 million distinct CDR3 sequences, roughly two fifths seen once. The gene calls are TRBV20-1 and TRBJ2-7, with TRBD2 matching 8 bases. The J call may be in error: the DNA end matches TRBJ2-4 better. This TCR derives from a man younger than 35 in good health. Sequencing used blood. This chain's CDR3 is CSTRAPTGGPDIQYF. CDR3 in DNA: TGCAGTACTAGAGCCCCAACGGGGGGGCCGGACATTCAGTACTTC.